The source of this TCR beta chain is a study of T-cell reconstitution after alpha-beta-depleted transplantation in children. Whole-study results and caveats: T-cell counts and diversity at one year post-transplant came mainly from newly produced T cells. Alpha-beta T cells present about two months after transplant were reported to originate from several hundred expanded graft clones. It was surviving recipient T cells and thymic progenitors that gave some patients high TCRbeta diversity at day 60.

This clonotype came up many times. Its antigen remains unidentified. During its preparation, the TCRbeta library received unique molecular identifiers. In TCRdb, the PCR reads were re-called with MiXCR into one record per CDR3 protein. The sample records 220,000 or so distinct CDR3 sequences, 7.5% to 9.5% being singletons. The source was PBMCs, mostly from graft donor cells, collected 180 days after TCRalphabeta/CD19-depleted stem cell transplant. The origin of this receptor is a male patient aged 10 to 17 who had a stem cell transplant for acute lymphoblastic leukemia, so the T cells may come from the graft donor.

This CDR3 reads CASSSTVQGVAFF. The CDR3 coding sequence is TGTGCCAGCAGCTCCACAGTGCAAGGGGTAGCTTTCTTT. V usage is TRBV7-2 and J usage is TRBJ1-1; D is possibly TRBD1 (5 bases). This CDR3 region has 13 residues. V lost 4 bases, J lost 10 bases, and 16 bases lay in between. Germline CDR1 reads SGHTA; CDR2 reads FQGNSA.